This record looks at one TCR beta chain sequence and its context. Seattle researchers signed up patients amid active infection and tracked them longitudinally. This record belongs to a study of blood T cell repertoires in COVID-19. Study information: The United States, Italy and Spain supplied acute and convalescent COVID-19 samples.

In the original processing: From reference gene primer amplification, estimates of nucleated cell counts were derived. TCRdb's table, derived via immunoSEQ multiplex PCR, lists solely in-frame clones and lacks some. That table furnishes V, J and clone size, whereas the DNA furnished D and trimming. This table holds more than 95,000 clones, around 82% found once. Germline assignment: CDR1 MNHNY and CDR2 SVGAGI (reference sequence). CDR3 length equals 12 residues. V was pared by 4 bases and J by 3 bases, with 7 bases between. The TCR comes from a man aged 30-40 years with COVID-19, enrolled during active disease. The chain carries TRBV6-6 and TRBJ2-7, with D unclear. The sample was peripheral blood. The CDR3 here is CASSSRLYEQYF. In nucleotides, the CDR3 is TGTGCCAGCAGTTCCCGACTCTACGAGCAGTACTTC.